These T cell receptor beta chains were read from a single sample in a study of regulatory T cells in long-lasting Graves disease. TCRdb independently ran MiXCR on the multiplex PCR reads; one entry per CDR3 protein. The table includes almost 350,000 distinct CDR3 sequences, about 18% detected once. The material sequenced was peripheral blood mononuclear cells (PBMCs), taken when the disease was refractory, from a patient treated with antithyroid drugs. These TCRs come from a female donor with Graves disease. CDR3s include the opening cysteine and the closing phenylalanine or tryptophan. Fields, in order: V gene, J gene, D gene, clone size, CDR3 protein, CDR3 DNA. A D gene is named only where the DNA matches it firmly. Rows may omit the clone size; those that give it use once, few, many or a size class.

>TRBV28|TRBJ2-5|.|many
CASTSTGTRKVETQYF
TGTGCCAGCACGTCAACCGGGACTCGCAAGGTTGAGACCCAGTACTTC
>TRBV20-1|TRBJ2-7|.|many
CSARSDNEQYF
TGCAGTGCTAGAAGTGACAACGAGCAGTACTTC
>TRBV29-1|TRBJ1-2|TRBD1|few
CSVGDRNYGYTF
TGCAGCGTGGGGGACAGGAACTATGGCTACACCTTT
>TRBV20-1|TRBJ2-6|.|.
CSARDQGGTGANVLTF
TGCAGTGCTAGAGATCAGGGGGGAACTGGGGCCAACGTCCTGACTTTC
>TRBV5-1|TRBJ1-1|.|.
CASSLVQGWGVNTEAFF
TGCGCCAGCAGCCTGGTCCAGGGGTGGGGAGTGAACACTGAAGCTTTCTTT
>TRBV29-1|TRBJ2-7|TRBD1|.
CSVQGEWNEQYF
TGCAGCGTACAGGGGGAATGGAACGAGCAGTACTTC
>TRBV3-1|TRBJ1-3|.|many
CASSTTGYSGNTIYF
TGTGCCAGCAGCACGACAGGTTACTCTGGAAACACCATATATTTT
>TRBV12-3/TRBV12-4|TRBJ2-5|TRBD1|many
CASSLALQGKETQYF
TGTGCCAGCAGTTTAGCGCTACAGGGGAAAGAGACCCAGTACTTC
>TRBV4-3|TRBJ1-6|.|.
CASSWSRESSPLHF
TGCGCCAGCAGCTGGTCTAGAGAGAGTTCACCCCTCCACTTT
>TRBV19|TRBJ1-6|TRBD1|few
CASRGGRAGNSPLHF
TGTGCCAGTAGAGGGGGCCGGGCTGGAAATTCACCCCTCCACTTT
>TRBV11-2|TRBJ2-4|.|many
CASRGTAKNIQYF
TGTGCCAGCAGGGGGACTGCCAAAAACATTCAGTACTTC
>TRBV3-1|TRBJ1-1|.|many
CASSQPTPNSEAFF
TGTGCCAGCAGCCAACCTACCCCTAACTCTGAAGCTTTCTTT
>TRBV2|TRBJ2-2|TRBD1|many
CASVGTGAGELFF
TGTGCCAGCGTCGGGACAGGGGCCGGGGAGCTGTTTTTT
>TRBV5-4|TRBJ2-7|TRBD2|.
CASSARREGMKYEQYF
TGTGCCAGCAGCGCCCGGCGGGAGGGCATGAAATACGAGCAGTACTTC
>TRBV6-1|TRBJ1-1|.|few
CASRHNKNTEAFF
TGTGCCAGCAGGCATAACAAGAACACTGAAGCTTTCTTT
>TRBV9|TRBJ2-7|.|.
CASSVGVGYEQYF
TGTGCCAGCAGCGTAGGGGTGGGCTACGAGCAGTACTTC
>TRBV18|TRBJ1-1|.|few
CASDRQGLNTEAFF
TGTGCCAGCGACCGGCAGGGTTTGAACACTGAAGCTTTCTTT
>TRBV4-1|TRBJ2-4|.|.
CASSQASGTQSDIQYF
TGCGCCAGCAGCCAGGCGTCCGGGACCCAAAGCGACATTCAGTACTTC
>TRBV7-9|TRBJ2-3|.|.
CASSSLVAGTQYF
TGTGCCAGCAGCTCCCTCGTTGCGGGTACGCAGTATTTT
>TRBV5-4|TRBJ1-2|TRBD1|.
CASSRDRESLNYGYTF
TGTGCCAGCAGCCGGGACAGGGAGTCCCTGAACTATGGCTACACCTTC
>TRBV20-1|TRBJ2-5|TRBD2|many
CSARDGTSGSMVETQYF
TGCAGTGCTAGAGATGGGACTAGCGGGAGTATGGTGGAGACCCAGTACTTC
>TRBV19|TRBJ1-1|TRBD1|.
CASSTQGDTEAFF
TGTGCCAGTAGTACACAGGGGGACACTGAAGCTTTCTTT
>TRBV5-6|TRBJ2-7|.|few
CASSFGQSTSSYEQYF
TGTGCCAGCAGCTTCGGTCAGAGCACCAGCTCCTACGAGCAGTACTTC
>TRBV2|TRBJ2-4|.|many
CASSEWGRAKNIQYF
TGTGCCAGCAGTGAATGGGGGCGAGCCAAAAACATTCAGTACTTC
>TRBV6-1|TRBJ2-2|TRBD1|.
CASSRDRLNTGELFF
TGTGCCAGCTCTCGGGACAGGTTGAATACCGGGGAGCTGTTTTTT
>TRBV11-2|TRBJ1-3|.|.
CASSPHLGQRGNTIYF
TGTGCCAGCAGCCCTCACCTGGGGCAGAGGGGAAACACCATATATTTT
>TRBV4-1|TRBJ2-7|.|.
CASSQRDGGSYEQYF
TGCGCCAGCAGCCAACGGGACGGAGGCTCCTACGAGCAGTACTTC
>TRBV4-3|TRBJ2-4|.|few
CASSQEGIRGGGAKNIQYF
TGCGCCAGCAGCCAAGAGGGCATTCGAGGAGGTGGGGCCAAAAACATTCAGTACTTC
>TRBV7-9|TRBJ2-2|TRBD1|few
CASRKRGLNTGELFF
TGTGCCAGCAGGAAGAGGGGGCTAAACACCGGGGAGCTGTTTTTT
>TRBV10-1|TRBJ1-4|.|many
CASGNGDQGEKLFF
TGCGCCAGCGGGAATGGGGATCAAGGTGAAAAACTGTTTTTT
>TRBV12-3/TRBV12-4|TRBJ1-6|.|many
CASSSIQEANSPLHF
TGTGCCAGCAGTTCGATCCAGGAGGCGAATTCACCCCTCCACTTT
>TRBV5-1|TRBJ2-2|TRBD2|.
CASSFTPSGLAGATGELFF
TGCGCCAGCAGCTTCACCCCATCCGGACTAGCGGGAGCCACCGGGGAGCTGTTTTTT
>TRBV7-2|TRBJ1-5|.|many
CASNLEGGAQHF
TGTGCCAGCAACCTCGAGGGAGGGGCCCAGCATTTT
>TRBV6-1|TRBJ1-1|.|many
CASHHRGIRNTEAFF
TGTGCCAGTCACCACCGGGGGATAAGGAACACTGAAGCTTTCTTT
>TRBV18|TRBJ2-1|.|few
CASSPPGVHEQFF
TGTGCCAGCTCACCACCCGGTGTCCATGAGCAGTTCTTC
>TRBV5-6|TRBJ1-2|.|many
CASSRGPPLLNYGYTF
TGTGCCAGCAGCCGAGGACCCCCTTTATTAAACTATGGCTACACCTTC
>TRBV10-3|TRBJ1-1|.|many
CAISHPNTEAFF
TGTGCCATCTCGCATCCGAACACTGAAGCTTTCTTT
>TRBV12-3/TRBV12-4|TRBJ2-3|.|few
CASSLIPRLARDPLSTDTQYF
TGTGCCAGCAGTTTAATCCCTCGGCTAGCTCGAGATCCACTTAGCACAGATACGCAGTATTTT
>TRBV27|TRBJ2-7|.|many
CASSSKRASISYEQYF
TGTGCCAGCAGTTCCAAGCGGGCATCAATCTCCTACGAGCAGTACTTC
>TRBV7-6|TRBJ1-1|.|many
CASSPLVMAEAFF
TGTGCCAGCAGCCCCCTCGTAATGGCTGAAGCTTTCTTT
>TRBV28|TRBJ2-7|.|many
CASSSTTGRYEQYF
TGTGCCAGCAGTTCGACTACCGGGAGATACGAGCAGTACTTC
>TRBV11-3|TRBJ1-1|TRBD1|many
CASSLGTGSEAFF
TGTGCCAGCAGCTTAGGGACAGGGAGTGAAGCTTTCTTT
>TRBV30|TRBJ1-3|.|.
CAWSFVSGNTIYF
TGTGCCTGGAGTTTTGTTTCTGGAAACACCATATATTTT
>TRBV15|TRBJ2-2|TRBD1|.
CATSRPRQGRTGELFF
TGTGCCACCAGCAGACCCCGACAGGGTCGAACCGGGGAGCTGTTTTTT
>TRBV13|TRBJ2-5|.|few
CASSSRDHGNQETQYF
TGTGCCAGCAGCTCCCGCGACCACGGGAACCAAGAGACCCAGTACTTC
>TRBV7-2|TRBJ1-6|.|few
CASSLLGVGPSPLHF
TGTGCCAGCAGCTTATTAGGGGTCGGACCATCACCCCTCCACTTT
>TRBV7-9|TRBJ2-7|TRBD1|few
CASSTQTGVYHEQYF
TGTGCCAGCAGCACTCAGACAGGGGTTTACCACGAGCAGTACTTC
>TRBV5-1|TRBJ2-3|TRBD1|few
CASSLLQGVERDTQYF
TGCGCCAGCAGCTTACTACAGGGGGTAGAGCGGGATACGCAGTATTTT
>TRBV7-6|TRBJ1-2|.|many
CASSLGAGPYGYTF
TGTGCCAGCAGCTTGGGGGCAGGGCCCTATGGCTACACCTTC
>TRBV2|TRBJ2-4|.|many
CASSGGLATLAKNIQYF
TGTGCCAGCAGCGGAGGCCTCGCCACCCTAGCCAAAAACATTCAGTACTTC
>TRBV28|TRBJ2-3|.|many
CASSPTLFRRNTDTQYF
TGTGCCAGCAGTCCCACGCTGTTTCGGCGCAACACAGATACGCAGTATTTT